A single sample is the source of the 16 T cell receptor beta chains below, sequenced in a study of shared clonotypes between healthy human individuals. Using immunoSEQ multiplex PCR, the repertoire was profiled, and TCRdb retains in-frame clones only, with some absent. The sample yields a few million clones, roughly nine tenths seen once. Sequenced material: naive CD4+ T cells sorted from blood. Subset meaning: CD45RA+ positively selected. All receptors derive from a man aged 18 to 30 in good health.

The J gene is TRBJ1-3, the V gene TRBV19, with D possibly being TRBD1 (5 bases). The V and J ends lost 7 bases and 9 bases respectively, with 16 bases between them. There are 13 residues in the CDR3. The germline V gene has CDR1 LNHDA and CDR2 SQIVND (reference sequence). CDR3 sequence (DNA): TGTGCCAGTACCGGGGACCTTTTAGGCACCATATATTTT. Amino acid sequence: CASTGDLLGTIYF.

This chain connects TRBV29-1 to TRBJ2-3, with D unresolved. Germline CDR1 and CDR2: SQVTM and ANQGSEA. The V end lost 3 bases, the J end lost 0 bases, and 7 bases lay between the germline ends. The length of the CDR3 is 13 residues. The CDR3 DNA reads TGCAGCGTTGAGTCCCTTAGCACAGATACGCAGTATTTT. Protein product: CSVESLSTDTQYF.

This clone was observed once. The chain uses TRBV5-1 and TRBJ1-2; 8 positions match TRBD1. V lost 0 bases, J lost 4 bases, and 5 bases stayed unmatched. The germline gives CDR1 SGHRS, CDR2 YFSETQ. This CDR3 is built from 15 residues. Here the CDR3 reads CASSLADGQGYGYTF. The CDR3 DNA is TGCGCCAGCAGCTTGGCCGATGGACAGGGCTATGGCTACACCTTC.

Details on this clone: The same CDR3 arises from other DNA sequences in this sample as well. J is TRBJ1-1 and V is TRBV5-4; TRBD1 aligns across 8 bases. The ends lost 2 bases at V and 5 bases at J; junction bases unmatched: 5. Germline V lookup: CDR1 SGHNT, CDR2 YYREEE (reference sequence). CDR3 length equals 14 residues. The CDR3 is CASSLQGGITEAFF. CDR3 sequence (DNA): TGTGCCAGCAGCTTACAGGGGGGTATTACTGAAGCTTTCTTT.

The J gene is TRBJ2-5, the V gene TRBV6-5; 9 bases fit TRBD1. The CDR3 runs 15 residues. Per germline, CDR1 MNHEY and CDR2 SVGAGI. The junction had 9 bases not matched to a gene; V was cut back by 6 bases and J by 4 bases. CDR3 DNA sequence: TGTGCCAGCAGCCCCATGGGACAGGGCGTAGAGACCCAGTACTTC. Its translation: CASSPMGQGVETQYF.

The genes are TRBV5-1 and TRBJ2-7, with 7 bases aligning to TRBD2. Per the germline V gene, CDR1 is SGHRS and CDR2 is YFSETQ. V lost 4 bases, J lost 2 bases, and 3 bases stayed unmatched. The CDR3 loop spans 13 amino acids. The CDR3 here is CASSGGGAYEQYF. CDR3 coding DNA: TGCGCCAGCAGCGGTGGGGGGGCCTACGAGCAGTACTTC.

The CDR3 protein is CASSSGTNLNTEAFF. CDR3 bases: TGTGCCAGCAGCTCCGGGACAAATTTGAACACTGAAGCTTTCTTT. J is TRBJ1-1 and V is TRBV7-9; perhaps TRBD1 as D (6 bases). The CDR3 runs to 15 residues. The germline V gene has CDR1 SEHNR and CDR2 FQNEAQ (reference sequence). V was clipped by 4 bases and J by 0 bases, with 12 bases between them.

The chain carries TRBV7-2 and TRBJ1-5; D gene ambiguous. Trimming cost V 1 base and J 5 bases, with 9 bases left between them. CDR3 size: 14 residues. The germline V gene encodes CDR1 SGHTA and CDR2 FQGNSA. The CDR3 region is CASSLDTSDQPQHF. CDR3 DNA: TGTGCCAGCAGCTTAGACACATCGGATCAGCCCCAGCATTTT.

The chain is built from TRBV19 and TRBJ1-1; no reliable D call. Germline V lookup: CDR1 LNHDA, CDR2 SQIVND (reference sequence). V was shortened by 7 bases and J by 1 base, with 7 bases between the two germline ends. CDR3 size: 12 residues. CDR3 DNA: TGTGCCAGTATGGACGGGAACACTGAAGCTTTCTTT. It translates to CASMDGNTEAFF.

The CDR3 loop reads CASSWGGSSSYEQYF. The CDR3 bases are TGTGCCAGCAGCTGGGGCGGGAGCAGCTCCTACGAGCAGTACTTC. The chain uses TRBV7-2 and TRBJ2-7; TRBD2 matches 7 bases. The germline V gene has CDR1 SGHTA and CDR2 FQGNSA. There are 15 residues in the CDR3. Unmatched junction bases numbered 6, after V lost 4 bases and J lost 0 bases.

The chain uses TRBV10-3 and TRBJ1-4; D perhaps matches TRBD1 (5 bases). Trimming left V 4 bases short and J 3 bases short, with 12 bases between. Germline V gene data show CDR1 as ENHRY and CDR2 as SYGVKD. The CDR3 covers 15 residues. The CDR3 sequence: CAISVTGTANEKLFF. Written as DNA, the CDR3 is TGTGCCATCAGTGTTACAGGAACGGCTAATGAAAAACTGTTTTTT.

V is TRBV28 and J is TRBJ2-2; D is ambiguous. CDR1 and CDR2 (germline): MDHEN, SYDVKM. V was shortened by 8 bases and J by 6 bases, with 4 bases between the two germline ends. This CDR3 contains 10 residues. For the CDR3, the DNA is TGTGCCAGCCAGGCCGGGGAGCTGTTTTTT. Protein sequence: CASQAGELFF.

The chain uses TRBV5-4 and TRBJ2-1; the match to TRBD1 covers 9 bases. Trimming removed 3 bases from V and 5 bases from J; junction bases left unmatched: 6. This CDR3 comprises 15 residues. From germline, CDR1 is SGHNT and CDR2 YYREEE (reference sequence). CDR3 in DNA: TGTGCCAGCAGCTCGGGACAGGGAGGCCACAATGAGCAGTTCTTC. Translation gives CASSSGQGGHNEQFF.

The chain carries TRBV7-8 and TRBJ2-2; D unclear. Between the trimmed V and J ends, which lost 1 base and 0 bases, there was a span of 6 bases. Germline V CDR1 and CDR2: SGHVS, FQNEAQ. The CDR3 runs to 15 residues. The CDR3: CASSLVVSNTGELFF. The DNA of the CDR3 is TGTGCCAGCAGCTTAGTAGTCTCGAACACCGGGGAGCTGTTTTTT.

This rearrangement joins TRBV5-4 to TRBJ1-3, with D possibly TRBD1 on 5 matching bases. The CDR3 is 13 residues long. V gave up 1 base and J gave up 6 bases, with 8 bases separating them. In germline, CDR1 is SGHNT, CDR2 YYREEE (reference sequence). The CDR3 loop is CASSLQGVNTIYF. In DNA, the CDR3 is TGTGCCAGCAGCTTGCAGGGAGTAAACACCATATATTTT.

The V call is TRBV30, the J call TRBJ2-1, with D hard to call. The germline gives CDR1 GTSNPN, CDR2 SVGIG (reference sequence). The CDR3 length is 11 residues. Between the trimmed V and J ends, which lost 5 bases and 6 bases, there was a span of 8 bases. The CDR3 sequence: CAWDRANEQFF. CDR3 coding DNA: TGTGCCTGGGACCGGGCCAATGAGCAGTTCTTC.